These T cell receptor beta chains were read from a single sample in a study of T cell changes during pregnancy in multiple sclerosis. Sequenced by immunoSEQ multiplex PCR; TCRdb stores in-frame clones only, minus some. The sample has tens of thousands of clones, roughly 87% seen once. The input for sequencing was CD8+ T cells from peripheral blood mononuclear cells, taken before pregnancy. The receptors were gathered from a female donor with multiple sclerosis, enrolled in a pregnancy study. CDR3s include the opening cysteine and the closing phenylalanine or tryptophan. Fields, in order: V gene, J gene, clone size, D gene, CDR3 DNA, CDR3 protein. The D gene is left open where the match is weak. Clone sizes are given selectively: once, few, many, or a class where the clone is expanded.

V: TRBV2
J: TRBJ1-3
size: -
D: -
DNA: TGTGCCAGCAGCCGAGGAGAGAGCTCTGGAAACACCATATATTTT
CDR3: CASSRGESSGNTIYF

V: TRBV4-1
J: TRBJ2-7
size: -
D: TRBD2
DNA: TGCGCCAGCAGCCAAACCCCCCCGGGACTAGCCAATGAGCAGTACTTC
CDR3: CASSQTPPGLANEQYF

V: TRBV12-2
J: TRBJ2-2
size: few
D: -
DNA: TGTGCAAGTCGCTTAGCAAGACTAGCGGGGGGAACCGGGGAGCTGTTTTTT
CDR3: CASRLARLAGGTGELFF

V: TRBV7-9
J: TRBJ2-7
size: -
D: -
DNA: TGTGCCAGCAGCACAAGCTACGAGCAGTACTTC
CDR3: CASSTSYEQYF

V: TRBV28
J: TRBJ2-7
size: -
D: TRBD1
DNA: TGTGCCAGCACCGGCATCAGGACAGGGGGCTACGAGCAGTACTTC
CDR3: CASTGIRTGGYEQYF

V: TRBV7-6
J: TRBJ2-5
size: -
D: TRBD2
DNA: TGTGCCAGCAGCTTAGGTTCTTATGGACTAGACCAAGAGACCCAGTACTTC
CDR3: CASSLGSYGLDQETQYF

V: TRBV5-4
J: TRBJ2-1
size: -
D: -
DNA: TGTGCCAGCAGCACTCGGGGGAGGACCTACAATGAGCAGTTCTTC
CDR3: CASSTRGRTYNEQFF

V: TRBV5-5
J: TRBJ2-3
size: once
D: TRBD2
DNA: TGTGCCAGCAGCTTGGAAGCGGGGGGGTTTGGAGATACGCAGTATTTT
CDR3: CASSLEAGGFGDTQYF

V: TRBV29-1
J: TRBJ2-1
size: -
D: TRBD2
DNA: TGCAGCGTTGAAAAGGGGACTAGCGGAAACAATGAGCAGTTCTTC
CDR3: CSVEKGTSGNNEQFF

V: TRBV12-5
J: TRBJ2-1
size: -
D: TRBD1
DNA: TGTGCTAGTGGTATTTACAGGGGCAATGAGCAGTTCTTC
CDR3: CASGIYRGNEQFF

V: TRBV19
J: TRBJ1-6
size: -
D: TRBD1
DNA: TGTGCCAGTAGCAGGGACAGGGGTTCTTATAATTCACCCCTCCACTTT
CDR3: CASSRDRGSYNSPLHF

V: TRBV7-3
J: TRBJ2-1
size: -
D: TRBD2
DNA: TGTGCCAGCAGCGGGACTAGCAATGAGCAGTTCTTC
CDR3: CASSGTSNEQFF

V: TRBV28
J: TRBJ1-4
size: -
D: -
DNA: TGTGCCAGCAGTTTAAGCGGGAATAATGAAAAACTGTTTTTT
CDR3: CASSLSGNNEKLFF

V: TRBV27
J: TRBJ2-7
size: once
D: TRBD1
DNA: TGTGCCAGCAGTTATGGGACAGGGAAGGTTGGAATGTACGAGCAGTACTTC
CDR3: CASSYGTGKVGMYEQYF

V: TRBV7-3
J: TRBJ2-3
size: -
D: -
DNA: TGTGCCAGCAGCCGGGCGGGGTCAGATACGCAGTATTTT
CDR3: CASSRAGSDTQYF

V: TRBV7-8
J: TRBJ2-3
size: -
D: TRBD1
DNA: TGTGCCAGCAGCGTTCCGGGACAGGGGCCAGATACGCAGTATTTT
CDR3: CASSVPGQGPDTQYF

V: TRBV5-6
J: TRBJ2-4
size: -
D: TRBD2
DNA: TGTGCCAGCAGCCCGGGAGGAAAGGCCAAAAACATTCAGTACTTC
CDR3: CASSPGGKAKNIQYF

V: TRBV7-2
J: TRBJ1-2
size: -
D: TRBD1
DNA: TGTGCCAGCATCACCATCCCAGGGGGCGGGGGTGGCTACACCTTC
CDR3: CASITIPGGGGGYTF

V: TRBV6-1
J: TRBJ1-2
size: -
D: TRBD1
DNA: TGTGCCAGCAGCCCAACAGGGGACTATGGCTACACCTTC
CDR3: CASSPTGDYGYTF

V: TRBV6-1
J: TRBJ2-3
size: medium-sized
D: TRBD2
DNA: TGTGCCAGCAGTGGACTAGCGGGGGGGCCAGATACGCAGTATTTT
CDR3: CASSGLAGGPDTQYF

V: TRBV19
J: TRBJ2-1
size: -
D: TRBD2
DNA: TGTGCCAGTACTTCTCTAGCGGGAGTTTATAATGAGCAGTTCTTC
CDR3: CASTSLAGVYNEQFF

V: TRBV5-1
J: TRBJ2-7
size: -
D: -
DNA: TGCGCCAGCAGCTTGGACTTATTCGGGGTCTCCTACGAGCAGTACTTC
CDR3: CASSLDLFGVSYEQYF

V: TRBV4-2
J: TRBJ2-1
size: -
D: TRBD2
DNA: TGTGCCAGCAGCCAAGAACTAGCGGGGGGGAACTCCTACAATGAGCAGTTCTTC
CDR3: CASSQELAGGNSYNEQFF

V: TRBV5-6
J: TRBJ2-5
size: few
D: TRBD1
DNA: TGTGCCAGCAGCTTAAGCCGGGACAGGGAGGAGTGGGGAGAGACCCAGTACTTC
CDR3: CASSLSRDREEWGETQYF

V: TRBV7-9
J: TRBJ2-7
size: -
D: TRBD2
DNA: TGTGCCAGCAGCCCTAGCGGGGGTAACGAGCAGTACTTC
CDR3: CASSPSGGNEQYF

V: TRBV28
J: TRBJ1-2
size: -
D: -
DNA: TGTGCCAGCAGTGCACAGGGCGACTATGGCTACACCTTC
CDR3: CASSAQGDYGYTF

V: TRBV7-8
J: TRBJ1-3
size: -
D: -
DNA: TGTGCCAGCAGCTTAGACGGGCGGGCTGGAAACACCATATATTTT
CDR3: CASSLDGRAGNTIYF

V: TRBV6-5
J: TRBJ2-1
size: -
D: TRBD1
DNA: TGTGCCAGCAGGCCGGGGACAGCCTCCTACAATGAGCAGTTCTTC
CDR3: CASRPGTASYNEQFF

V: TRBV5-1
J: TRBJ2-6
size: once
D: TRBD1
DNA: TGCGCCAGCAGCGCGACAGGGTCTGGGGCCAACGTCCTGACTTTC
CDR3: CASSATGSGANVLTF

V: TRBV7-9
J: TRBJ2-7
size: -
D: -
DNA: TGTGCCAGCAGCCACAACCCCCGGTTTGGCGGGGCGACCTACGAGCAGTACTTC
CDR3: CASSHNPRFGGATYEQYF

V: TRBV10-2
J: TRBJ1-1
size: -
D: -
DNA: TGCGCCAGCCTTTCAGGCACTGAAGCTTTCTTT
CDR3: CASLSGTEAFF

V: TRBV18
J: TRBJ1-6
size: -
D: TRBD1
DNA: TGTGCCAGCTCACCAACGACAGGGGTCGATCCACCCCTCCACTTT
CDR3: CASSPTTGVDPPLHF

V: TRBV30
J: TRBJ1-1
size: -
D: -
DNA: TGTGCCTGGAGTCAAACAGGAGGGACTGAAGCTTTCTTT
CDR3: CAWSQTGGTEAFF

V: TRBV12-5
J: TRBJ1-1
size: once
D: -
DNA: TGTGCTAGTGGTTCGGGAAAACAGGGTGGCACTGAAGCTTTCTTT
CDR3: CASGSGKQGGTEAFF

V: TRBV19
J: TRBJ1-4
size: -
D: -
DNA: TGTGCCAGTAGTATAGATGGGGAGGAAAAACTGTTTTTT
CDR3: CASSIDGEEKLFF

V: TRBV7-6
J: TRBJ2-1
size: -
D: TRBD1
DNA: TGTGCCAGCAGCTTAGTTGTGACAGGGGGCTACAATGAGCAGTTCTTC
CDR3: CASSLVVTGGYNEQFF

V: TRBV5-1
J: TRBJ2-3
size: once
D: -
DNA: TGCGCCAGCAGCTTGCTGATCAGCGGAAAAGGCACAGATACGCAGTATTTT
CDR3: CASSLLISGKGTDTQYF

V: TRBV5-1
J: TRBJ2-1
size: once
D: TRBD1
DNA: TGCGCCAGCAGCACCTGGACAGGGGGCGGTGAGCAGTTCTTC
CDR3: CASSTWTGGGEQFF

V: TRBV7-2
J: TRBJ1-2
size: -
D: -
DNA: TGTGCCAGCAGCTTAGGGGAGGGAGCTGATTATGGCTACACCTTC
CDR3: CASSLGEGADYGYTF

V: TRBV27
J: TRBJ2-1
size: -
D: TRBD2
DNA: TGTGCCAGCAGTTTAACGGCGGGGGGTTACAATGAGCAGTTCTTC
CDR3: CASSLTAGGYNEQFF

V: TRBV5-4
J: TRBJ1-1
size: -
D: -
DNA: TGTGCCAGCAGCTTGGGGCAGGGGCCCGGTGGGGCTTTCTTT
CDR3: CASSLGQGPGGAFF

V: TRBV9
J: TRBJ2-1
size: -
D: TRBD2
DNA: TGTGCCAGCAGCGTAGCCGGTAGCGGGGTTCTCAATGAGCAGTTCTTC
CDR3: CASSVAGSGVLNEQFF

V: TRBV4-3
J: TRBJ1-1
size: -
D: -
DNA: TGCGCCAGCAGCCACCGGGGCACTGAAGCTTTCTTT
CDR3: CASSHRGTEAFF

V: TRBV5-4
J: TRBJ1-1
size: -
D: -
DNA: TGTGCCAGCAGCCAAGAAGGCGAGGTCGGGGGCACTGAAGCTTTCTTT
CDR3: CASSQEGEVGGTEAFF